The clone carrying this TCR beta chain was counted at least ten times. Its antigen remains unknown. One entry per CDR3 protein results from TCRdb running MiXCR on the 5' RACE reads. The table lists 420,000 or so distinct CDR3 sequences, approximately 18% of them singletons, with 12% in the top ten. Trimming left V 1 base short and J 3 bases short, with 14 bases between. Germline CDR1 SGDLS, CDR2 YYNGEE. There are 16 residues in the CDR3. These data are taken from a study of identical twins. Study-wide findings and caveats: Rather than following the same donors, the conclusions depended on cross-sectional statistical analysis.

The specimen was naive T cells sorted from blood. V usage is TRBV9 and J usage is TRBJ2-1; possibly TRBD2 for D (7 bases). The origin of this receptor is a man aged 50-59 years in good health. The CDR3 spells CASSVRGGGSYNEQFF. CDR3 DNA sequence: TGTGCCAGCAGCGTACGGGGAGGGGGAAGCTACAATGAGCAGTTCTTC.